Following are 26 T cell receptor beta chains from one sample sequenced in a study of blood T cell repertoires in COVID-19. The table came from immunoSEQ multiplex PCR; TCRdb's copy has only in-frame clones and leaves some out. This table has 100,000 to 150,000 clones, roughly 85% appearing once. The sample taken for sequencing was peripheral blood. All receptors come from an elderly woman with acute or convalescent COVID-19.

In nucleotides, the CDR3 is TGTGCCAGCTCACCACCGCCCCAGGGAGGAGGAAACACCATATATTTT. Translation: CASSPPPQGGGNTIYF. This chain uses TRBV18 with TRBJ1-3, with a tentative D call TRBD1 (5 bases). The CDR3 is 16 amino acids. With 0 bases removed from V and 4 bases from J, the gap between germline ends came to 13 bases. CDR1 and CDR2 from the germline V gene are KGHSH and LQKENI. The entire variable domain, with the rest obtained from reference TRBV18 and TRBJ1-3, is as follows: NAGVMQNPRHLVRRRGQEARLRCSPMKGHSHVYWYRQLPEEGLKFMVYLQKENIIDESGMPKERFSAEFPKEGPSILRIQQVVRGDSAAYFCASSPPPQGGGNTIYFGEGSWLTVV.

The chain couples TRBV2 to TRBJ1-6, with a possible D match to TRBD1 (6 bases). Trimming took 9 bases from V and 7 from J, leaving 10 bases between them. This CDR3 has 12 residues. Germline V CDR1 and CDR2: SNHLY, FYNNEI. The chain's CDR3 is CASDRSNSPLHF. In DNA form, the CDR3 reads TGTGCCAGTGACAGGTCAAATTCACCCCTCCACTTT. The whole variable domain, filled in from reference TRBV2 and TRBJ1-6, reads EPEVTQTPSHQVTQMGQEVILRCVPISNHLYFYWYRQILGQKVEFLVSFYNNEISEKSEIFDDQFSVERPDGSNFTLKIRSTKLEDSAMYFCASDRSNSPLHFGNGTRLTVT.

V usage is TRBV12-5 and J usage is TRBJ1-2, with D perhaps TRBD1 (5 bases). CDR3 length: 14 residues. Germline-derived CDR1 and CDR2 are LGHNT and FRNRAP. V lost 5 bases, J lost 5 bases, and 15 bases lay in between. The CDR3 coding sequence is TGTGCTAGTGGTCCCTTTGGGACTGATTATGGCTACACCTTC. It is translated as CASGPFGTDYGYTF.

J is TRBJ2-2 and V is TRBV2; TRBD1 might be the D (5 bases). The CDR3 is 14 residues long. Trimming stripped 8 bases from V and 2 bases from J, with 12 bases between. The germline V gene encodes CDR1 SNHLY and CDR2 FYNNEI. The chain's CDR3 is CASVAGFNTGELFF. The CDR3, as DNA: TGTGCCAGCGTGGCAGGGTTTAACACCGGGGAGCTGTTTTTT.

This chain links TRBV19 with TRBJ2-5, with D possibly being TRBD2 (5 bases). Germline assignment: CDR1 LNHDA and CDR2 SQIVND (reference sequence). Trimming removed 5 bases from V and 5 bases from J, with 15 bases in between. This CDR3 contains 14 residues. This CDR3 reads CASSPRPDSETQYF. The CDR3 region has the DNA TGTGCCAGTAGTCCACGCCCGGACTCGGAGACCCAGTACTTC.

CDR3 nucleotides: TGTGCCATCGGACAGGGGCTATCAGATACGCAGTATTTT. Translated: CAIGQGLSDTQYF. The genes are TRBV10-3 and TRBJ2-3, with 9 bases lining up with TRBD1. CDR1 and CDR2 from the germline V gene are ENHRY and SYGVKD. The V and J ends lost 8 bases and 4 bases, in that order; junction bases with no gene match: 4. The CDR3 consists of 13 residues.

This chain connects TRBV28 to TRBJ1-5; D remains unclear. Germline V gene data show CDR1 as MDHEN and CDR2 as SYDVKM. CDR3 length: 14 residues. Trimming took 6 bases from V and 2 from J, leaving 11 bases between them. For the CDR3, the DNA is TGTGCCAGCAGACCTCGCGGGGGCAATCAGCCCCAGCATTTT. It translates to CASRPRGGNQPQHF. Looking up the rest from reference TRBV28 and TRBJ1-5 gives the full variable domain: DVKVTQSSRYLVKRTGEKVFLECVQDMDHENMFWYRQDPGLGLRLIYFSYDVKMKEKGDIPEGYSVSREKKERFSLILESASTNQTSMYLCASRPRGGNQPQHFGDGTRLSIL.

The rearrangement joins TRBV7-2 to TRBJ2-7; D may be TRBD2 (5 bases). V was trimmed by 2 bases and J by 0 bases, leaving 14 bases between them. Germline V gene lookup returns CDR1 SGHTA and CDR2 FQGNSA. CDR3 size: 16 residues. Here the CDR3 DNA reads TGTGCCAGCAGCTTATTCCGCCCGGGGAGCTCCTACGAGCAGTACTTC. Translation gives CASSLFRPGSSYEQYF.

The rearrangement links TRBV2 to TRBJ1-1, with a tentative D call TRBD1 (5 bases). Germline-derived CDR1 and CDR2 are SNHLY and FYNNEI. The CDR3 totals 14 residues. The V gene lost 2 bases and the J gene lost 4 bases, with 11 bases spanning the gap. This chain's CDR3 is CASSELQGGTEAFF. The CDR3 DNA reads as TGTGCCAGCAGTGAATTGCAGGGAGGCACTGAAGCTTTCTTT.

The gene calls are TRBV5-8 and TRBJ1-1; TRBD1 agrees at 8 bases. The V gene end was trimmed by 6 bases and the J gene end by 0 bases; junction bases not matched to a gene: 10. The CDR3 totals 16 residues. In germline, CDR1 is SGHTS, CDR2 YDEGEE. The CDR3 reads CASKKGRGQVNTEAFF. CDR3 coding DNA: TGTGCCAGCAAGAAGGGCAGGGGGCAGGTGAACACTGAAGCTTTCTTT.

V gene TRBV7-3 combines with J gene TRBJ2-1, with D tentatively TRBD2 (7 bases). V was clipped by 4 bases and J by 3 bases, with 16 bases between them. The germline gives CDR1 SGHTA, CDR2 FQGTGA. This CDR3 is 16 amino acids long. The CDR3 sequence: CASSSQGRVDYNEQFF. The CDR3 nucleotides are TGTGCCAGCAGCTCCCAGGGGAGGGTCGACTACAATGAGCAGTTCTTC.

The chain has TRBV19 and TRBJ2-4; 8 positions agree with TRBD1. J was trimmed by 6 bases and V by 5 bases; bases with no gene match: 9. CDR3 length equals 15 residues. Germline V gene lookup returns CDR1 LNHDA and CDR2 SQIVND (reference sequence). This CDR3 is CASSAEQGVGNIQYF. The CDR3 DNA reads TGTGCCAGTAGTGCCGAACAGGGGGTAGGAAACATTCAGTACTTC.

The CDR3, as DNA: TGTGCCATCTCAGACAGGGGGTCCTATCAGCCCCAGCATTTT. Translated: CAISDRGSYQPQHF. The chain employs TRBV10-3 and TRBJ1-5, with TRBD1 matching 9 bases. V lost 8 bases, J lost 5 bases, and 7 bases stayed unmatched. The germline V gene encodes CDR1 ENHRY and CDR2 SYGVKD. The CDR3 covers 14 residues.

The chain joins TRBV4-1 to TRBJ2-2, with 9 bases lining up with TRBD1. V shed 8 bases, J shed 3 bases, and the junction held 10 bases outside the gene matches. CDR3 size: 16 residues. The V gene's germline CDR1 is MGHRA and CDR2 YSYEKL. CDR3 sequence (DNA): TGCGCCAGCGCCGACAGGGGGGGAAGATACACCGGGGAGCTGTTTTTT. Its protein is CASADRGGRYTGELFF.

This CDR3 reads CASSPMGGISYGYTF. The CDR3 DNA is TGTGCCAGCAGTCCAATGGGGGGGATCAGCTATGGCTACACCTTC. The chain links TRBV6-4 to TRBJ1-2, with D possibly being TRBD1 (5 bases). The V and J ends lost 5 bases and 4 bases respectively, with 17 bases between them. From germline, CDR1 is MRHNA and CDR2 SNTAGT. CDR3 length: 15 residues.

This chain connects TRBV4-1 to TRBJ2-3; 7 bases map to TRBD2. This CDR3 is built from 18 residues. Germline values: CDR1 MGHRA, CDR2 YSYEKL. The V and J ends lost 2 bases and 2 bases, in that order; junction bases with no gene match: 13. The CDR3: CASSQTPPPGRVTDTQYF. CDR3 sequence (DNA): TGCGCCAGCAGCCAAACCCCTCCCCCGGGGAGGGTCACAGATACGCAGTATTTT.

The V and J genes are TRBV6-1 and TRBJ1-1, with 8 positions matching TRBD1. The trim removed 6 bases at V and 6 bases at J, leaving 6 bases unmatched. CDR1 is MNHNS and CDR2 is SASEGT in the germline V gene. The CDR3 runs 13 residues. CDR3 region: CASSSGQGAEAFF. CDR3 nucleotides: TGTGCCAGCAGCTCCGGACAGGGAGCTGAAGCTTTCTTT.

This CDR3 is CASSEGTGGETQYF. CDR3 bases: TGTGCCAGCAGCGAAGGGACAGGGGGCGAGACCCAGTACTTC. The chain combines TRBV5-4 with TRBJ2-5, with 12 bases aligning to TRBD1. The CDR3 covers 14 residues. V lost 4 bases and J lost 5; bases outside the gene matches: 3. The V gene's germline CDR1 is SGHNT and CDR2 YYREEE (reference sequence).

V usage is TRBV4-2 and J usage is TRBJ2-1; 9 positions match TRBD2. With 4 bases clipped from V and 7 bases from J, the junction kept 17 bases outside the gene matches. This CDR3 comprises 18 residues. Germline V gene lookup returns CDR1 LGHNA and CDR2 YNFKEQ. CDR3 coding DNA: TGTGCCAGCAGCCCTACCGCGGATCGGCGGGGGGGTGGTAATGAGCAGTTCTTC. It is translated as CASSPTADRRGGGNEQFF.

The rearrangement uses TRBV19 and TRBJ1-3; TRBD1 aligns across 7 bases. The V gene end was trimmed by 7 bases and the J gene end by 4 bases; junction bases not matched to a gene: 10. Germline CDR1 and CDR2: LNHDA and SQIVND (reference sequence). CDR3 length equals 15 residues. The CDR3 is CASMMRQGGGNTIYF. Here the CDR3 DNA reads TGTGCCAGTATGATGAGACAGGGAGGAGGAAACACCATATATTTT.

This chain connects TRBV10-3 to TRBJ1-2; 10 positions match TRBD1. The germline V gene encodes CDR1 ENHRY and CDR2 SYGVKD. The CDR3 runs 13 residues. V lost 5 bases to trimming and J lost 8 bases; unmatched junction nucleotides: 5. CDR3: CAISSTGGRGYTF. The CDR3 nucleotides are TGTGCCATCAGTTCGACAGGGGGCAGGGGCTACACCTTC.

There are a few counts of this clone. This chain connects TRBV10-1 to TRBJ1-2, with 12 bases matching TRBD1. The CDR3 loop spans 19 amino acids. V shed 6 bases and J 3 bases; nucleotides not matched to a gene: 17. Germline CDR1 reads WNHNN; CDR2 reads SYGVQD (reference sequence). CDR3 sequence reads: CASRVTTGTGGALDYGYTF. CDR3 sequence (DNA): TGCGCCAGCAGAGTCACGACCGGGACAGGGGGCGCTTTGGACTATGGCTACACCTTC.

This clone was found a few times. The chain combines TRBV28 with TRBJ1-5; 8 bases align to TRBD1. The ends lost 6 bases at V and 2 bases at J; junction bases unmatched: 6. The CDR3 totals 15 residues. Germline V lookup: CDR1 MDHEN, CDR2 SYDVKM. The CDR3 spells CASRTGVRGNQPQHF. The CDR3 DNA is TGTGCCAGCAGGACAGGGGTACGGGGCAATCAGCCCCAGCATTTT.

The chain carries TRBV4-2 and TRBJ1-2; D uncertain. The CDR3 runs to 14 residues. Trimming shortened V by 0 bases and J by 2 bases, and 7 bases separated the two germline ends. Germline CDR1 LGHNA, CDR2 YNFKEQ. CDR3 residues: CASSQEIRNYGYTF. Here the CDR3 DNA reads TGTGCCAGCAGCCAAGAGATTCGGAACTATGGCTACACCTTC.

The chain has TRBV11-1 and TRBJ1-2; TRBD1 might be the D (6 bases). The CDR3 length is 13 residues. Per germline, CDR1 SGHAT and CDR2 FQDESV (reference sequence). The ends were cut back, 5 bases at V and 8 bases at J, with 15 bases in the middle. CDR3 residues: CASSLRQAGGYTF. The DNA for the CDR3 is TGTGCCAGCAGCCTCCGACAGGCTGGGGGCTACACCTTC.

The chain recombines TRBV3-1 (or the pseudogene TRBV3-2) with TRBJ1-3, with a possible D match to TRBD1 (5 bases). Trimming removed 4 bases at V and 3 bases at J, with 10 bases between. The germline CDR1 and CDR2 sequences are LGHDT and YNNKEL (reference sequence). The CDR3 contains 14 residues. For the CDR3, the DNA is TGTGCCAGCAGCCCCCCGGGGGTTGGAAACACCATATATTTT. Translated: CASSPPGVGNTIYF.